A single sample gave rise to the 5 T cell receptor beta chains below, sequenced in a study of cytomegalovirus exposure and HLA in healthy donors. PCR primers comprised 60 Vbeta and 13 Jbeta primers. Repertoires were generated with immunoSEQ multiplex PCR, while TCRdb's copy carries only in-frame clones and drops some. The sample consists of 100,000 to 150,000 clones, 74% of them appearing once. Specimen: PBMCs. These receptors all come from a man aged 40-49 years in good health and CMV-seropositive.

This clone was counted a single time. The J gene is TRBJ1-2, the V gene TRBV21-1; TRBD1 is taken as the D call from the table, unchecked against the DNA. TRBV21-1 is reported as a pseudogene. The CDR3 is made up of 13 amino acids. This CDR3 is CANRTSTSWGYTF. In DNA, the CDR3 is TGTGCCAACCGAACCAGTACCTCATGGGGCTACACCTTC.

V gene TRBV27 combines with J gene TRBJ1-5, with D maybe TRBD1 (6 bases). Trimming stripped 2 bases from V and 2 bases from J, with 16 bases between. The CDR3 loop spans 17 amino acids. Germline CDR1 reads MNHEY; CDR2 reads SMNVEV (reference sequence). The CDR3 DNA reads as TGTGCCAGCAGTTTAAGGGGTCGGGGGGCTGGCAATCAGCCCCAGCATTTT. Translated, it gives CASSLRGRGAGNQPQHF.

V gene TRBV29-1 combines with J gene TRBJ2-4; 8 positions match TRBD1. This CDR3 spans 18 amino acids. Germline loops: CDR1 SQVTM, CDR2 ANQGSEA. V trimming: 0 bases; J trimming: 0 bases; junction bases outside the gene matches: 10. CDR3 in amino acids: CSVEDLGWTGKAKNIQYF. The DNA of the CDR3 is TGCAGCGTTGAAGATCTCGGGTGGACAGGGAAAGCCAAAAACATTCAGTACTTC.

This clone has a handful of counts. The chain is built from TRBV5-1 and TRBJ2-7; 7 nucleotides agree with TRBD1. The CDR3 is made up of 15 amino acids. CDR1 is SGHRS, CDR2 YFSETQ, per germline. Trimming at V came to 4 bases and at J to 6 bases, leaving 13 bases not matched to a gene. The CDR3 loop reads CASSRLTGDPPEQYF. In nucleotides, the CDR3 is TGCGCCAGCAGCCGTTTAACAGGGGATCCGCCCGAGCAGTACTTC.

The chain combines TRBV5-4 with TRBJ2-5; TRBD2 matches at 9 bases. The V and J ends lost 4 bases and 2 bases, in that order; junction bases with no gene match: 6. The CDR3 has 15 amino acids. Looked up from germline, CDR1 is SGHNT and CDR2 is YYREEE (reference sequence). Here the CDR3 DNA reads TGTGCCAGCAGCCTCCGACTAGCGGCTCAAGAGACCCAGTACTTC. The encoded protein is CASSLRLAAQETQYF.